This entry lists 10 T cell receptor beta chains sequenced from one sample in a study of T cells expressing NK-cell markers (dated by TCRdb to about 2020). Library method: 5' RACE. The sample was run on an Illumina HiSeq 2000. Based on TCRdb reprocessing of the reads, there is one entry per CDR3 protein sequence, and DNA is missing. This sample's listing comprises hundreds of thousands of distinct CDR3 sequences. The ten largest clones capture less than 7.5% of the sample. Specimen: blood T cells: a sorted CD56 or NKG2C T cell subset, CD4+ or CD8+ T cells, or bulk PBMC T cells (not recorded which). These receptors came from a woman aged 18 to 75 in good health.

The chain uses TRBV11-2 and TRBJ2-3. Germline V lookup: CDR1 SGHAT, CDR2 FQNNGV. This CDR3 has 17 amino acids. The chain's CDR3 is CASSSMFRDVDTDTQYF.

The V call is TRBV7-2, the J call TRBJ2-1. The germline gives CDR1 SGHTA, CDR2 FQGNSA. The CDR3 runs to 14 residues. The CDR3 sequence: CASSPESAYNEQFF.

The chain couples TRBV12-3 or TRBV12-4 to TRBJ2-5; with no DNA, the TCRdb D assignment of TRBD1 cannot be verified. This CDR3 is 15 amino acids long. The CDR3 here is CASNRDAERGETQYF.

The J gene is TRBJ2-2, the V gene TRBV5-1; checking the TCRdb D call of TRBD1 is not possible without DNA. The germline V gene has CDR1 SGHRS and CDR2 YFSETQ. The CDR3 is 16 residues long. CDR3 sequence reads: CASSSQGAPNTGELFF.

The chain recombines TRBV5-6 with TRBJ2-7; there is no DNA to check the TCRdb D call of TRBD1. The length of the CDR3 is 14 residues. Germline V gene lookup returns CDR1 SGHDT and CDR2 YYEEEE. This CDR3 reads CASSSAGGSLEQYF.

The rearrangement links TRBV5-8 to TRBJ2-7; TCRdb calls TRBD2, which cannot be checked without DNA. The germline gives CDR1 SGHTS, CDR2 YDEGEE. The CDR3 runs to 15 residues. The CDR3 is CASSLKTSPRYEQYF.

The V call is TRBV5-1, the J call TRBJ1-3; no DNA is available, so the TRBD1 call from TCRdb remains unchecked. Germline-derived CDR1 and CDR2 are SGHRS and YFSETQ. This CDR3 has 14 residues. This CDR3 is CASSAGTDGNTIYF.

The chain couples TRBV12-3 or TRBV12-4 to TRBJ2-1; TCRdb gives TRBD1 as the D gene, but with no DNA this cannot be confirmed. The CDR3 is 14 amino acids. CDR3 loop: CASSFDRGGNEQFF.

V and J are TRBV20-1 and TRBJ1-2; TCRdb gives TRBD1 as the D gene, but with no DNA this cannot be confirmed. This CDR3 comprises 16 residues. Germline CDR1 is DFQATT and CDR2 is SNEGSKA (reference sequence). The CDR3 is CSAIPTRTPYNYGYTF.

The chain links TRBV6-1 to TRBJ1-3; TCRdb designates TRBD1, a call that cannot be tested without DNA. The CDR3 has 16 residues. Germline V gene data show CDR1 as MNHNS and CDR2 as SASEGT. The CDR3 protein is CASGHRQGSAGNTIYF.